This TCR beta chain was identified during a study of CD8+ T cells in alopecia areata. Study background: Tofacitinib therapy lasting 6 to 18 months was followed by 6 months off drug. Study-wide results and limits: Under tofacitinib, numerous expanded lesional clonotypes remained detectable in scalp and blood. Clonality exceeded that of normal scalp in lesional scalp, most notably in alopecia totalis/universalis. Patients showed less clear TCR sequence sharing than mice, possibly partly because of HLA diversity.

Documented treatment: oral pan-JAK inhibitor, 5-10 mg twice daily. This clone occurred a few times. Its antigen is unknown. After isolation, RNA underwent reverse transcription to generate cDNA as the sequencing template. Repertoires were generated with immunoSEQ multiplex PCR, while TCRdb's copy carries only in-frame clones and drops some. The table records some 240,000 clones, under 75% of them present only once. Germline CDR1 reads SGDLS; CDR2 reads YYNGEE. This CDR3 spans 14 amino acids. V was shortened by 6 bases and J by 6 bases, with 17 bases between the two germline ends. V and J are TRBV9 and TRBJ2-3; no reliable D call. The material sequenced was CD4+ T cells sorted from blood, taken at week 4, from a patient treated with tofacitinib. The TCR sequence derives from a human donor with alopecia areata. This chain's CDR3 is CASTRLSVSDTQYF. The CDR3 DNA reads as TGTGCCAGCACGAGACTTTCCGTTTCCGATACGCAGTATTTT.